A selection of T cell receptor beta chains follows, all from one sample in a study of blood T cell repertoires in COVID-19. Libraries were prepared by immunoSEQ multiplex PCR; TCRdb keeps only in-frame clonotypes and omits some of them. This sample yields about 230,000 clones, of which just over 85% are seen a single time; around 10% belongs to the top ten. Sequencing was done on a sample of peripheral blood. These TCRs come from a man aged 45-65 years with COVID-19, enrolled during active disease. The CDR3 runs from the conserved cysteine through the conserved F or W. A D gene is named only where the DNA matches it firmly. Some rows have no size entry. The others give once, few or many, or a class for an expanded clone.

abundance,len,j_gene,v_gene,d_gene,CDR3aa,CDR3nt
.,14,TRBJ2-7,TRBV7-9,.,CASSNRAGLVEQYF,TGTGCCAGCAGCAACCGGGCAGGGTTAGTCGAGCAGTACTTC
.,15,TRBJ1-5,TRBV7-8,TRBD1,CASSWGQGGNQPQHF,TGTGCCAGCAGCTGGGGACAGGGTGGGAATCAGCCCCAGCATTTT
.,14,TRBJ2-5,TRBV6-5,.,CASALGLTQETQYF,TGTGCCAGCGCCCTTGGACTGACCCAAGAGACCCAGTACTTC
.,18,TRBJ1-2,TRBV18,.,CASSPLTRPGDFNYGYTF,TGTGCCAGCTCACCCCTAACGCGCCCCGGGGACTTTAACTATGGCTACACCTTC
.,15,TRBJ2-5,TRBV2,TRBD1,CASPQDRGVRETQYF,TGTGCCAGCCCCCAGGACAGGGGGGTTCGAGAGACCCAGTACTTC
.,17,TRBJ2-3,TRBV5-6,TRBD2,CASSLVFSGGATDTQYF,TGTGCCAGCAGCTTGGTGTTTAGCGGGGGGGCCACAGATACGCAGTATTTT
.,15,TRBJ2-1,TRBV5-1,.,CASSSLGTAYNEQFF,TGCGCCAGCAGCTCTCTCGGGACTGCCTACAATGAGCAGTTCTTC
.,16,TRBJ1-1,TRBV4-3,.,CASSQDPGHQNTEAFF,TGCGCCAGCAGCCAAGATCCCGGACACCAGAACACTGAAGCTTTCTTT
.,16,TRBJ2-3,TRBV5-4,TRBD2,CASSSRLAGDTDTQYF,TGTGCCAGCAGCTCGAGGCTAGCGGGAGACACAGATACGCAGTATTTT
once,14,TRBJ2-7,TRBV27,TRBD2,CASSLAGEAYEQYF,TGTGCCAGCAGTTTAGCGGGAGAGGCCTACGAGCAGTACTTC
.,18,TRBJ2-3,TRBV7-2,.,CASSNLVGGPVFTDTQYF,TGTGCCAGCAGTAATCTAGTCGGAGGACCGGTATTTACAGATACGCAGTATTTT
.,13,TRBJ1-2,TRBV12-3/TRBV12-4,.,CASSLTALYGYTF,TGTGCCAGCAGTTTAACTGCGCTCTATGGCTACACCTTC
.,17,TRBJ2-1,TRBV5-1,TRBD1,CASKNLAGTGGFDEQFF,TGCGCCAGTAAAAACCTCGCGGGGACAGGGGGGTTTGATGAGCAGTTCTTC
.,15,TRBJ2-3,TRBV7-3,TRBD1,CASSPTGQPRDTQYF,TGTGCCAGCAGCCCGACGGGACAGCCGAGGGATACGCAGTATTTT
.,18,TRBJ2-1,TRBV19,TRBD2,CASSPRLAGGLTRNEQFF,TGTGCCAGTAGTCCCAGACTAGCGGGGGGTCTTACACGGAATGAGCAGTTCTTC
many,13,TRBJ2-7,TRBV7-3,.,CASSPVGGLEQYF,TGTGCCAGCAGCCCAGTGGGAGGACTCGAGCAGTACTTC
.,14,TRBJ2-7,TRBV5-6,TRBD1,CASSYQTGYYEQYF,TGTGCCAGCAGCTACCAGACAGGGTACTACGAGCAGTACTTC
.,14,TRBJ2-5,TRBV2,TRBD2,CASRGAGNLETQYF,TGTGCCAGCAGGGGAGCGGGAAATTTAGAGACCCAGTACTTC
.,13,TRBJ2-7,TRBV10-3,TRBD1,CAIRGQGGYEQYF,TGTGCCATCAGAGGACAGGGTGGGTACGAGCAGTACTTC
once,16,TRBJ2-7,TRBV5-1,TRBD2,CASSLTLGRRPYEQYF,TGCGCCAGCAGCCTCACCCTCGGGAGGCGCCCCTACGAGCAGTACTTC
.,21,TRBJ2-3,TRBV6-1,TRBD2,CASSEPNPRLAGGYSTDTQYF,TGTGCCAGCAGTGAACCAAATCCGCGACTAGCGGGAGGGTATAGCACAGATACGCAGTATTTT
.,14,TRBJ2-7,TRBV5-4,TRBD1,CASSLGQGVNEQYF,TGTGCCAGCAGCTTGGGACAGGGGGTTAACGAGCAGTACTTC
.,19,TRBJ2-2,TRBV4-2,TRBD2,CASSLAGTSGRGGTGELFF,TGTGCCAGCAGCCTAGCCGGGACTAGCGGGCGGGGGGGCACCGGGGAGCTGTTTTTT
.,16,TRBJ1-5,TRBV19,.,CASSPAGAGGNQPQHF,TGTGCCAGTAGTCCAGCGGGGGCGGGCGGCAATCAGCCCCAGCATTTT
.,13,TRBJ1-1,TRBV20-1,TRBD1,CSASDRVGTEAFF,TGCAGTGCTAGTGACAGGGTGGGGACTGAAGCTTTCTTT
.,19,TRBJ2-3,TRBV3-1/TRBV3-2,TRBD2,CASSQDRRLAGGGADTQYF,TGTGCCAGCAGCCAAGATAGGCGGCTAGCGGGAGGCGGAGCAGATACGCAGTATTTT
.,13,TRBJ1-2,TRBV7-3,TRBD1,CASSLGTGVGYTF,TGTGCCAGCAGCCTCGGGACAGGGGTAGGCTACACCTTC
.,14,TRBJ1-6,TRBV5-5,.,CASSLGRSHSPLHF,TGTGCCAGCAGCCTGGGACGGAGTCATTCACCCCTCCACTTT
.,12,TRBJ2-2,TRBV29-1,.,CSVDTMAGELFF,TGCAGCGTTGATACAATGGCCGGGGAGCTGTTTTTT
.,17,TRBJ1-5,TRBV30,TRBD1,CAWSRPGQGLRDQPQHF,TGTGCCTGGAGCCGTCCGGGACAGGGATTAAGGGACCAGCCCCAGCATTTT
few,16,TRBJ2-1,TRBV3-1/TRBV3-2,.,CASSQGGKLAGNEQFF,TGTGCCAGCAGCCAAGGGGGGAAACTAGCTGGTAATGAGCAGTTCTTC
.,14,TRBJ2-7,TRBV6-6,TRBD2,CASSFSGKAYEQYF,TGTGCCAGCAGCTTTAGCGGGAAGGCCTACGAGCAGTACTTC
once,18,TRBJ1-5,TRBV10-3,.,CAISKNPTDSLENQPQHF,TGTGCCATCAGCAAGAATCCCACGGACAGTTTGGAGAATCAGCCCCAGCATTTT
.,13,TRBJ2-1,TRBV12-3/TRBV12-4,.,CASSSGGGNEQFF,TGTGCCAGCAGTTCGGGTGGAGGAAATGAGCAGTTCTTC
.,13,TRBJ1-5,TRBV10-1,TRBD1,CASSAGGGQPQHF,TGCGCCAGCAGTGCAGGGGGCGGTCAGCCCCAGCATTTT
.,16,TRBJ2-1,TRBV24-1,TRBD2,CATSRSGISSYNEQFF,TGTGCCACCAGTCGCAGCGGGATAAGCTCCTACAATGAGCAGTTCTTC
once,16,TRBJ1-4,TRBV5-1,TRBD1,CASSLVQQGDGEKLFF,TGCGCCAGCAGCTTGGTTCAACAGGGGGACGGTGAAAAACTGTTTTTT
.,17,TRBJ2-6,TRBV27,TRBD1,CASSSGGGLSGANVLTF,TGTGCCAGCAGTTCAGGGGGCGGCCTCTCTGGGGCCAACGTCCTGACTTTC
.,15,TRBJ1-6,TRBV19,TRBD1,CASSILTGSGSPLHF,TGTGCCAGTAGTATTTTGACAGGGTCTGGCTCACCCCTCCACTTT
.,14,TRBJ2-1,TRBV5-1,.,CASSSHQPGEAQFF,TGCGCCAGCAGCTCTCACCAACCGGGAGAGGCGCAGTTCTTC
.,15,TRBJ1-2,TRBV7-8,TRBD1,CASSSGQGNIYGYTF,TGTGCCAGCAGTTCCGGACAGGGGAATATCTATGGCTACACCTTC
.,13,TRBJ1-1,TRBV7-2,.,CASSFQGGTEAFF,TGTGCCAGCAGCTTCCAGGGAGGCACTGAAGCTTTCTTT